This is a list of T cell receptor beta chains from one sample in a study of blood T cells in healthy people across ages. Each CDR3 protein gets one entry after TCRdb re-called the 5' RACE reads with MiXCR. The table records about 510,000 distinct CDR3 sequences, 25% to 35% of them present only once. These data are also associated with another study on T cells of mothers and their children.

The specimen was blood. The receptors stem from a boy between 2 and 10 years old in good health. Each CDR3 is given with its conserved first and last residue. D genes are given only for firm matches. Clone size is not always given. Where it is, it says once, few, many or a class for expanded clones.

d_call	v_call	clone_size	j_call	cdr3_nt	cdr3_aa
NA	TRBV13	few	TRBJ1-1	TGTGCCAGCAGCTTTGGGTTTAACACTGAAGCTTTCTTT	CASSFGFNTEAFF
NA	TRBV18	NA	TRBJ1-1	TGTGCCAGCTCCATGTCAGGGGACTTGAACACTGAAGCTTTCTTT	CASSMSGDLNTEAFF
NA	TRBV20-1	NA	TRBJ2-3	TGCAGTGCTAGTTGGGGGGTTGCAGATACGCAGTATTTT	CSASWGVADTQYF
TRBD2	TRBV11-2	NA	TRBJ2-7	TGTGCCAGCAGCTTATTCGAGACTAGCGGGAGGAACGAGCAGTACTTC	CASSLFETSGRNEQYF
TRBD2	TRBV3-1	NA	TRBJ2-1	TGTGCCAGCAGCCGGTTACTAGCGTTTGAGCAGTTCTTC	CASSRLLAFEQFF
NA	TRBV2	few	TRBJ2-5	TGTGCCAGCAGTGAGATCCGTCAAAGGAAAGAGACCCAGTACTTC	CASSEIRQRKETQYF
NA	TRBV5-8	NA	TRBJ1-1	TGTGCCGGCAGCGTGGGTTGGGGTCCTGAAGCTTTCTTT	CAGSVGWGPEAFF
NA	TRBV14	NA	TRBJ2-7	TGTGCCAGCAGCCAAGCTCTGGGGTTCTACGAGCAGTACTTC	CASSQALGFYEQYF
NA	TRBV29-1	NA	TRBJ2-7	TGCAGCGTTGCCGGAATATGGTCAGAACCCCTTTACGAGCAGTACTTC	CSVAGIWSEPLYEQYF
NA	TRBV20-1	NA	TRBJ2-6	TGCAGTGCGGGAGAGACGCTCTCTGGGGCCAACGTCCTGACTTTC	CSAGETLSGANVLTF
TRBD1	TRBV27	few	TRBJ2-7	TGTGCCAGCAGTTTAAAGCCAGGGGGAGCCTACGAGCAGTACTTC	CASSLKPGGAYEQYF
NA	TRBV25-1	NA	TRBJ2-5	TGTGCCAGCAGTGATCCCTCCCATGGGGGAGAAGAGACCCAGTACTTC	CASSDPSHGGEETQYF
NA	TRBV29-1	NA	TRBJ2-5	TGCAGCCACCCAGGGCAGCAAGAGACCCAGTACTTC	CSHPGQQETQYF
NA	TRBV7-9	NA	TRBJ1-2	TGTGCCAGCAGCTTACCAAGAGTCGGGCACTATGGCTACACCTTC	CASSLPRVGHYGYTF
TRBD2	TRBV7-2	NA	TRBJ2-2	TGTGCCAGCAGCTTATTCGCGGGGGGGGTCGGGGAGCTGTTTTTT	CASSLFAGGVGELFF
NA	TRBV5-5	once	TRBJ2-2	TGTGCCAGCATGGCTAGTTTGGGGAACACCGGGGAGCTGTTTTTT	CASMASLGNTGELFF
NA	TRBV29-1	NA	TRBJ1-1	TGCAGCGTTGAGGGACGGGGAGGGACTGAAGCTTTCTTT	CSVEGRGGTEAFF
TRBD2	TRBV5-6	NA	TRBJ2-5	TGTGCCAGCAGCTTGGCCGGGCTAGCGGGAAAACAAGAGACCCAGTACTTC	CASSLAGLAGKQETQYF
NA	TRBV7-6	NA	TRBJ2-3	TGTGCCAGCAGCTTAGCGCAAGATACGCAGTATTTT	CASSLAQDTQYF
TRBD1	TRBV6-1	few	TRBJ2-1	TGTGCCAGCAGGGGACAGGCGGACAATGAGCAGTTCTTC	CASRGQADNEQFF
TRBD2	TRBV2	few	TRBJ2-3	TGTGCCAGCAGCTTTCTAGCGGGCACAGATACGCAGTATTTT	CASSFLAGTDTQYF
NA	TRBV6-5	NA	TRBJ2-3	TGTGCCAGCAGCTACGCCGCGGGGGCCAACCGGGCAGATACGCAGTATTTT	CASSYAAGANRADTQYF
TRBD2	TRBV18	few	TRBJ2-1	TGTGCCAGCTCACCACGGGCGCTAGCGGGGGTCAATGAGCAGTTCTTC	CASSPRALAGVNEQFF
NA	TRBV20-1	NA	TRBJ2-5	TGCAGTGCTAGAAACCCTGGGGGAGAGACCCAGTACTTC	CSARNPGGETQYF